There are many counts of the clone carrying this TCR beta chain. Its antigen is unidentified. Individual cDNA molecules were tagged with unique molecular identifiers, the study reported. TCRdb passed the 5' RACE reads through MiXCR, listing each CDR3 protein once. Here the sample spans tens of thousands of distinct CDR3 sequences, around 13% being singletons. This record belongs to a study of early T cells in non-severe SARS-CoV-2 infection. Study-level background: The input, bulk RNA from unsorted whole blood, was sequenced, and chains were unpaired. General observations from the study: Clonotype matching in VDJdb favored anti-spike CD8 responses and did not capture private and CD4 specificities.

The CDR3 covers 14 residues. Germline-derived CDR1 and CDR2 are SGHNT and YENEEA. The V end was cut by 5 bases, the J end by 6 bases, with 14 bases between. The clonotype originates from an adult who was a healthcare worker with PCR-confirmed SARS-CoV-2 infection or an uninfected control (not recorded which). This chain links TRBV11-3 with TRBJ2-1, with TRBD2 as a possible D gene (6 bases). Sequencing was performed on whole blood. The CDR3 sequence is CASSARDLVNEQFF. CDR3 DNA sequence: TGTGCCAGCAGCGCCCGGGACTTAGTCAATGAGCAGTTCTTC.